Described below is a single T cell receptor beta chain sequence and its context. Antigen specificity is unknown. PBMCs, the starting material, were the source of sorted CD4+ and CD8+ T cells. The authors extracted RNA and reverse transcribed it into cDNA as the sequencing template. Generated by immunoSEQ multiplex PCR, the TCRdb table keeps only in-frame clones and is missing some. The data contain roughly 60,000 clones, roughly 40% of them singletons. This record comes from a study of CD8+ T cells in alopecia areata. Study conclusions and caveats: More clonal than normal scalp was lesional scalp, particularly alopecia totalis/universalis.

The germline gives CDR1 MDHEN, CDR2 SYDVKM. The V end lost 5 bases, the J end lost 1 base, and 22 bases lay between the germline ends. The CDR3 runs 18 residues. This sequence was found in a human donor with alopecia areata. Sequencing was done on a sample of NKG2D-low CD8+ T cells sorted from blood. This chain uses TRBV28 with TRBJ2-3, with D unclear. Here the CDR3 reads CASSNILSPSLGTDTQYF. The DNA of the CDR3 is TGTGCCAGCAGTAACATCCTCTCTCCGTCGCTGGGCACAGATACGCAGTATTTT.